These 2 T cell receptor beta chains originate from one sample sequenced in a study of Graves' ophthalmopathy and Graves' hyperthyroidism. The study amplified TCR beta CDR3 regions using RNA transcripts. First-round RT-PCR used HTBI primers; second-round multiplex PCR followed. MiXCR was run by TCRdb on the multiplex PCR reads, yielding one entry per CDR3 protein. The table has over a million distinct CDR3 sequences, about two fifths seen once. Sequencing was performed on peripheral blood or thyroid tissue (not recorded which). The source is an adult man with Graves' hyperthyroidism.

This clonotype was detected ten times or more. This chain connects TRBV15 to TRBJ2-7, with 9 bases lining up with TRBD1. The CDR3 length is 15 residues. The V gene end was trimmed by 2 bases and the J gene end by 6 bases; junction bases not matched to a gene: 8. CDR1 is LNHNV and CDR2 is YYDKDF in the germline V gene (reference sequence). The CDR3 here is CATSRMRQGGAEQYF. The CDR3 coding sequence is TGTGCCACCAGCAGAATGAGACAGGGGGGGGCCGAGCAGTACTTC.

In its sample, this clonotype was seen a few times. The CDR3: CASSSFQEMHFNSPLHF. CDR3 nucleotides: TGTGCCAGCAGCTCGTTTCAGGAGATGCACTTTAATTCACCCCTCCACTTT. The chain combines TRBV5-6 with TRBJ1-6; D gene uncertain. Trimming shortened V by 3 bases and J by 6 bases, and 19 bases separated the two germline ends. This CDR3 contains 17 residues. From germline, CDR1 is SGHDT and CDR2 YYEEEE.